The 6 T cell receptor beta chains in this list originate from one sample, sequenced in a study of T cell responses to AZD1222 COVID-19 vaccine. Using immunoSEQ multiplex PCR, the repertoire was profiled, and TCRdb retains in-frame clones only, with some absent. The data contain approximately 100,000 clones, approximately 89% of them singletons. Sequenced material: peripheral blood, taken 28 days after the second AZD1222 dose. These receptors all stem from an adult who received the AZD1222 COVID-19 vaccine.

The chain has TRBV20-1 and TRBJ2-6; D uncertain. Germline values: CDR1 DFQATT, CDR2 SNEGSKA (reference sequence). CDR3 length: 12 residues. Trimming took off 3 bases at V and 4 bases at J, with 4 bases between the two ends. CDR3 DNA sequence: TGCAGTGCTAGTACCGGGGCCAACGTCCTGACTTTC. This sequence encodes CSASTGANVLTF.

The chain uses TRBV9 and TRBJ1-2; perhaps TRBD1 as D (5 bases). The CDR3 extends over 15 amino acids. Germline lookup yields CDR1 SGDLS and CDR2 YYNGEE. Trimming shortened V by 3 bases and J by 6 bases, and 18 bases separated the two germline ends. CDR3 in amino acids: CASSGEIGGVNGYTF. In DNA, the CDR3 is TGTGCCAGCAGCGGAGAAATAGGAGGGGTGAATGGCTACACCTTC.

This chain uses TRBV7-9 with TRBJ2-7; possibly TRBD1 for D (6 bases). Trimming left V 0 bases short and J 3 bases short, with 12 bases between. CDR1 is SEHNR and CDR2 is FQNEAQ in the germline V gene (reference sequence). CDR3 length equals 15 residues. Written as DNA, the CDR3 is TGTGCCAGCAGCTTAGCTGAGGGACACAACTACGAGCAGTACTTC. It specifies CASSLAEGHNYEQYF.

CDR3 nucleotides: TGTGCCAGCAGCCGGACTAGCGGGGGCCGGGAGCTGTTTTTT. As protein: CASSRTSGGRELFF. V is TRBV11-2 and J is TRBJ2-2; 13 nucleotides line up with TRBD2. The length of the CDR3 is 14 residues. Unmatched junction bases numbered 3, after V lost 5 bases and J lost 9 bases. The V gene's germline CDR1 is SGHAT and CDR2 FQNNGV. The full variable domain, completed using reference TRBV11-2 and TRBJ2-2, is EAGVAQSPRYKIIEKRQSVAFWCNPISGHATLYWYQQILGQGPKLLIQFQNNGVVDDSQLPKDRFSAERLKGVDSTLKIQPAKLEDSAVYLCASSRTSGGRELFFGEGSRLTVL.

The CDR3 DNA reads as TGTGCCAGCAGCCAGGCCGGGACGGTCACACCTTTTTCCTCCTACGAGCAGTACTTC. It codes for CASSQAGTVTPFSSYEQYF. V gene TRBV3-1 (or the pseudogene TRBV3-2) combines with J gene TRBJ2-7; D tentatively fits TRBD1 or TRBD2 (5 bases each). The V end lost 3 bases, the J end lost 0 bases, and 24 bases lay between the germline ends. The CDR3 spans 19 residues. Germline values: CDR1 LGHDT, CDR2 YNNKEL (reference sequence).

In its sample, this clone was seen once. The CDR3 spells CASRGNMNTEAFF. CDR3 in DNA: TGTGCCAGCCGAGGGAATATGAACACTGAAGCTTTCTTT. The chain combines TRBV6-5 with TRBJ1-1; no definite D call. The CDR3 extends over 13 amino acids. The germline gives CDR1 MNHEY, CDR2 SVGAGI. The ends were cut back, 8 bases at V and 0 bases at J, with 10 bases in the middle.